Below, 7 T cell receptor beta chains from the same sample are listed, as sequenced in a study of early T cells in non-severe SARS-CoV-2 infection. MiXCR was run by TCRdb on the 5' RACE reads, yielding one entry per CDR3 protein. The sample includes tens of thousands of distinct CDR3 sequences, over 11% of them seen just once. The sample was whole blood. These receptors came from an adult who was a healthcare worker with PCR-confirmed SARS-CoV-2 infection or an uninfected control (not recorded which).

To note about this clonotype: Since a much larger clone is just one base distant, this may be a read error. V is TRBV12-3 or TRBV12-4 and J is TRBJ1-5; D unresolved. V dropped 5 bases and J dropped 6 bases, with 11 bases sitting between them. The CDR3 totals 13 residues. The CDR3 DNA follows: TGTGCCAGCAGTCCCGGTAGACCTCAGCCCCAGCATTTT. Amino acid sequence: CASSPGRPQPQHF.

V and J are TRBV11-2 and TRBJ2-2; D is ambiguous. V shed 7 bases and J shed 6 bases, with 9 bases lying between them. The CDR3 loop spans 12 amino acids. The germline V gene encodes CDR1 SGHAT and CDR2 FQNNGV. As DNA, the CDR3 is TGTGCCAGCACCGTTCGGGCCGGGGAGCTGTTTTTT. Translated, it gives CASTVRAGELFF.

The chain links TRBV6-6 to TRBJ2-7; a possible D gene is TRBD2 (6 bases). The CDR3 length is 15 residues. The germline CDR1 and CDR2 sequences are MNHNY and SVGAGI (reference sequence). V was cut by 6 bases and J by 0 bases, with 15 bases left in between. CDR3 region: CASRSGTGASYEQYF. In nucleotides, the CDR3 is TGTGCCAGCAGGTCCGGGACGGGAGCCTCCTACGAGCAGTACTTC.

This clonotype has just a few counts. The chain couples TRBV7-6 to TRBJ2-1, with 7 positions matching TRBD2. Losses at the gene ends were 5 bases for V and 8 bases for J; bases not matched to a gene: 9. Germline-derived CDR1 and CDR2 are SGHVS and FNYEAQ. The CDR3 is 14 amino acids. DNA for the CDR3: TGTGCCAGCAGCCACGGACTAGTTTTCGATGAGCAGTTCTTC. Amino acids: CASSHGLVFDEQFF.

There are many counts of this clonotype. The V and J genes are TRBV12-3 or TRBV12-4 and TRBJ1-2; 12 bases agree with TRBD1. The J segment lost 4 bases and the V segment lost 6 bases, leaving 6 bases of the junction unmatched. This CDR3 spans 15 amino acids. The CDR3 loop is CASSPGQGAIYGYTF. Written as DNA, the CDR3 is TGTGCCAGCAGCCCGGGACAGGGGGCGATCTATGGCTACACCTTC.

There are many counts of this clonotype. The chain uses TRBV6-2 or TRBV6-3 and TRBJ2-1, with D hard to call. Trimming took 0 bases from V and 10 from J, leaving 7 bases between them. CDR1 MNHEY and CDR2 SVGEGT come from the germline V gene. This CDR3 region has 12 residues. CDR3 in DNA: TGTGCCAGCAGTTACTCGAGGCGGGAGCAGTTCTTC. Amino acid sequence: CASSYSRREQFF.

This chain joins TRBV7-8 and TRBJ2-2; D is uncertain. V was shortened by 5 bases and J by 3 bases, with 13 bases between the two germline ends. CDR1 SGHVS and CDR2 FQNEAQ come from the germline V gene. The CDR3 has 15 residues. In nucleotides, the CDR3 is TGTGCCAGCAGCCTCGTGACGGGTGACACCGGGGAGCTGTTTTTT. Protein: CASSLVTGDTGELFF.